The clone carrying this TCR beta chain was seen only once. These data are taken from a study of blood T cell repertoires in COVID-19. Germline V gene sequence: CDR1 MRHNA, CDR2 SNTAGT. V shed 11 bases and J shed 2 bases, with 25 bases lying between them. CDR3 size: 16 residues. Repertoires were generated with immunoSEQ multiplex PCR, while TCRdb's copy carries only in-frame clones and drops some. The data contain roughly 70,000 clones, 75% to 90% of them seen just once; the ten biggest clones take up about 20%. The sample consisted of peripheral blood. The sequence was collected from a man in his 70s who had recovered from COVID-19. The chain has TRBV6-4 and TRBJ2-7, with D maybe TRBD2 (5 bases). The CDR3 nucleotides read TGTGCCGGCGACTGGGGTTTGATGAGCGGAGCCTACGAGCAGTACTTC. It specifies CAGDWGLMSGAYEQYF.